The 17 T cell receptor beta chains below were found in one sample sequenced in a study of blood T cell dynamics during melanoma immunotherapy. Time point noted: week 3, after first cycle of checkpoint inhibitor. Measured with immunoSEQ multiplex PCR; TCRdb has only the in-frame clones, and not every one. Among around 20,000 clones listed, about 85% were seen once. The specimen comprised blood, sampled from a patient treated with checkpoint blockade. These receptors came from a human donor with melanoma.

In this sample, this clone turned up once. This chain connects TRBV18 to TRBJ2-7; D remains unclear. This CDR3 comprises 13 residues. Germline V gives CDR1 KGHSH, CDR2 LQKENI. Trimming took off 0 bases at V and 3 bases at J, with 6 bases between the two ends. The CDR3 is CASSPPGNYEQYF. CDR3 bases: TGTGCCAGCTCACCACCAGGGAACTACGAGCAGTACTTC.

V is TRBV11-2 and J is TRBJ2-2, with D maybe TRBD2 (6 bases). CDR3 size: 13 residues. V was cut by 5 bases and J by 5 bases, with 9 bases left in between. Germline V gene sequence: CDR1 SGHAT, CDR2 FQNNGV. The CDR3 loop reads CASSPGSTGELFF. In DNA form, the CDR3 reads TGTGCCAGCAGCCCCGGGAGTACCGGGGAGCTGTTTTTT.

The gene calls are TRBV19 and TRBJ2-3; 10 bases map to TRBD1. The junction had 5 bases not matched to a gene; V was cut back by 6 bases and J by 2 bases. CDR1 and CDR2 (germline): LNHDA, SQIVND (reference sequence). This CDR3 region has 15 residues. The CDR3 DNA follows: TGTGCCAGTAGATCGACAGGGGGCCTCACAGATACGCAGTATTTT. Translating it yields CASRSTGGLTDTQYF.

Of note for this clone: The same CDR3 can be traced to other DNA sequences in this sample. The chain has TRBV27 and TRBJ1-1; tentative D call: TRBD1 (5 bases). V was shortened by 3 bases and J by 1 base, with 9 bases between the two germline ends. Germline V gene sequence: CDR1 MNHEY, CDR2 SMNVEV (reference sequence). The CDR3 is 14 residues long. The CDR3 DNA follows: TGTGCCAGCAGTTTTAGGGGTGGGAACACTGAAGCTTTCTTT. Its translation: CASSFRGGNTEAFF.

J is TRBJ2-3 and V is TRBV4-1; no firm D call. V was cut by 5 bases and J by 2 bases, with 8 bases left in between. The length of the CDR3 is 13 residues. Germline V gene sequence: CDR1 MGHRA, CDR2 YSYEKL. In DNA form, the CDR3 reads TGCGCCAGCAGCATAAAAGACACAGATACGCAGTATTTT. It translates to CASSIKDTDTQYF.

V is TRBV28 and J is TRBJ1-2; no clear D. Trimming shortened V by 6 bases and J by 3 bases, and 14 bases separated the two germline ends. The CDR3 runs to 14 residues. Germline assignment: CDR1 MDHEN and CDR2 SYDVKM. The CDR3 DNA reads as TGTGCCAGCAGAGTGACTCAACGAGACTATGGCTACACCTTC. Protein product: CASRVTQRDYGYTF.

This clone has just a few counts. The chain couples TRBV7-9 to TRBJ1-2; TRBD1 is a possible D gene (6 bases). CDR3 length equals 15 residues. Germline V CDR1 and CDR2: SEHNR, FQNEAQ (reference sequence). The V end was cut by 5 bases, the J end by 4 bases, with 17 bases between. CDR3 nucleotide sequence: TGTGCCAGCAGCCAAAACAGGGAGGGCATCTATGGCTACACCTTC. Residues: CASSQNREGIYGYTF.

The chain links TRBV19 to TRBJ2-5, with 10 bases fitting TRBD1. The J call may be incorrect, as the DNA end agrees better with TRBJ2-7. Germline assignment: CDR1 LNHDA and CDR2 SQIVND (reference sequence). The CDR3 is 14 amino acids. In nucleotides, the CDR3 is TGTGCCAGTAGTATCCGGACAGGGGGTTACGAGCAGTACTTC. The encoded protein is CASSIRTGGYEQYF.

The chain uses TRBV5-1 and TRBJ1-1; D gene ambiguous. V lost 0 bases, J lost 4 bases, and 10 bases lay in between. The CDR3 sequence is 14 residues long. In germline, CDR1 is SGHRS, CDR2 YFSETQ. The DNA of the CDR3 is TGCGCCAGCAGCTTGGGGGAGGCCCTCACTGAAGCTTTCTTT. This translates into CASSLGEALTEAFF.

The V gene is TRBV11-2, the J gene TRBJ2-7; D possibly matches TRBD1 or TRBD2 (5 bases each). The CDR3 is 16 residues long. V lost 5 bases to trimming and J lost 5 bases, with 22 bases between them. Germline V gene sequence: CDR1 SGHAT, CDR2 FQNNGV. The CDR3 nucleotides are TGTGCCAGCAGCGCCCCGGGACCCCGGAGGAGGCACGAGCAGTACTTC. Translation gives CASSAPGPRRRHEQYF.

The CDR3 reads CASSLASGGADTQYF. CDR3 nucleotide sequence: TGCGCCAGCAGCTTGGCGTCGGGAGGGGCGGATACGCAGTATTTT. V is TRBV5-1 and J is TRBJ2-3; 8 bases align to TRBD2. There are 15 residues in the CDR3. V lost 0 bases and J lost 6; bases outside the gene matches: 6. The V gene's germline CDR1 is SGHRS and CDR2 YFSETQ.

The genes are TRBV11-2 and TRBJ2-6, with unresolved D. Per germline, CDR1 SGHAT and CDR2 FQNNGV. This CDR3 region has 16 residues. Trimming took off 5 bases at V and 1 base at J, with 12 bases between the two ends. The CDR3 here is CASSQESWSGANVLTF. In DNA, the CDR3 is TGTGCCAGCAGCCAGGAGTCGTGGTCTGGGGCCAACGTCCTGACTTTC.

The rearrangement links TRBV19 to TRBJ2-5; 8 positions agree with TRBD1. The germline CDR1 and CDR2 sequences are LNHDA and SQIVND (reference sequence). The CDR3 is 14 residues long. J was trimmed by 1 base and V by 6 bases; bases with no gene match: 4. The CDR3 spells CASSVQGGQETQYF. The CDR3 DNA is TGTGCCAGTAGCGTACAGGGGGGCCAAGAGACCCAGTACTTC.

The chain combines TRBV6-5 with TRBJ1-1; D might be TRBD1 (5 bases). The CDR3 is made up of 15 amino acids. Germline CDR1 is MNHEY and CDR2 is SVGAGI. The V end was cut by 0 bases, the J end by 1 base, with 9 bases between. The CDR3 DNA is TGTGCCAGCAGTTACTCGAGGAGGGGGAACACTGAAGCTTTCTTT. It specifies CASSYSRRGNTEAFF.

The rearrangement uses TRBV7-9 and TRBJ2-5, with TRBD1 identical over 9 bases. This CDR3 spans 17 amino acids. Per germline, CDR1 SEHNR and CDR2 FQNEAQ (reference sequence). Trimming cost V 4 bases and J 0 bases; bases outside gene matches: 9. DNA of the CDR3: TGTGCCAGCAGCTGGACAGGGGTATCGGGGTACCAAGAGACCCAGTACTTC. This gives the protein CASSWTGVSGYQETQYF.

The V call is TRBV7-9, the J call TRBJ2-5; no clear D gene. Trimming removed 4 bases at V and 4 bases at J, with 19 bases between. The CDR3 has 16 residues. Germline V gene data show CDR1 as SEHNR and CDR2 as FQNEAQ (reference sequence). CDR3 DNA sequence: TGTGCCAGCAGCTCGCGGTCTCTATATGGGCTAGAGACCCAGTACTTC. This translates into CASSSRSLYGLETQYF.

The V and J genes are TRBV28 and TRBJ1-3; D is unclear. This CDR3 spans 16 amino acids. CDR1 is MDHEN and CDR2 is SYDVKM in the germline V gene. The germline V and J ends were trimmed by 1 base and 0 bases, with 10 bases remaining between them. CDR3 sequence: CASSLLGLSSGNTIYF. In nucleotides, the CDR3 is TGTGCCAGCAGTTTATTGGGGTTAAGCTCTGGAAACACCATATATTTT.